The following is a T cell receptor beta chain sequence with its context. It has no known antigen specificity. These data come from a study of cytomegalovirus exposure and HLA in healthy donors (dated by TCRdb to about 2017). Concerning the study at large: An earlier analysis of fewer than 750 of the donors reported under 300 Gb of sequence data and 95 million to 140 million unique TCR beta sequences obtained from about 200 million T cells. Roughly 320 gigabases of sequencing data and 75 million to 85 million unique TCR sequences made up an early release that covered approximately 700 HLA-typed donors. Of the 300 to 500 genotyped donors, 65% to 90% were placed in the genetic ancestry cluster associated with self-reported Caucasian donors. The aim of the study was to test whether cataloging public T cell receptors could identify signatures of past pathogen exposure. The T cell repertoires of 666 subjects were profiled by immunosequencing and related to cytomegalovirus serostatus. A separate validation cohort of 90 to 150 different subjects was used in addition to the 666-subject first cohort. The study combined high-throughput TCR immunosequencing, statistical association of individual TCRs with disease status, and machine learning to predict cytomegalovirus infection status. In a later analysis, previously published TCR beta repertoires from about 640 donors were re-analyzed and high-resolution HLA genotyping was added so that TCR occurrence patterns could be studied. Rather than drawing on any new phenotypic data, the later analysis identified candidate immune exposures from TCR beta sequences and the way those sequences occurred across donors. An earlier analysis of about 600 of the donors used high-throughput TCR beta sequencing to judge whether each TCR beta V gene segment behaved as functional or pseudogenic. Donor age, sex, ethnicity and CMV serostatus were compiled alongside the repertoire data. Genome-wide SNP genotypes for about 65% of the roughly 670 donors were used in a later genetic analysis, which treated that subset as a discovery cohort. All discovery cohort repertoires had been generated on a single sequencing platform. HLA typing covered class I and class II loci at four-digit resolution. The number of typed donors differed by locus: roughly 620-630 for A, B, C, DRB1 and DQB1; approximately 520 for DQA1; some 610 for DPA1; and roughly 470 for DPB1. Five DR-DQ haplotypes were treated as single units for association and clustering because of strong linkage in the cohort. Among 300 to 500 genotyped donors of the cohort, an average of around 240,000 unique TCR beta nucleotide sequences was sequenced per donor, of which 15% to 20% were non-productive.

Overall study outcomes, separate from this receptor: Because some donors lacked HLA typing at each locus, the association tests relied only on the typed subset. Assigning TCR associations to individual alleles was difficult when HLA alleles, especially DR and DQ, strongly co-occurred. Some IMGT-functional V segments, including TRBV6-2 and TRBV6-3, could not be told apart with the 87-base-pair reads, so those segments were excluded. In a later genetic analysis, a missense DCLRE1C variant was associated with V-gene and J-gene trimming of TCR beta chains, and the association was replicated in an independent cohort. Sequencing depth was assumed to be roughly uniform across donors in the presence/absence analyses, though that assumption may not hold. CMV serostatus was the only immune exposure information available for the cohort. According to a later genetic analysis, donors in an Asian-associated ancestry cluster had fewer N-insertions in productive TCRs than the approximately 670-donor mean. In this cohort, only TCR beta chains were sequenced, and detectable features were limited by the absence of alpha or paired-chain data. A further reported finding was that TCR beta sequences accurately predicted the HLA-A and HLA-B alleles for most subjects in the first cohort. The sequencing pipeline was judged likely to have produced a cluster of highly shared sequence variants as a technical artifact. Correlated functional status among segregating V segments might be attributable to linkage disequilibrium, but an unknown experimental factor could not be ruled out. Specific HLA alleles were associated with over 15,000 TCR beta sequences at a false discovery rate of 0.05 in a later analysis. A few of the identified cytomegalovirus-associated TCR beta chains were confirmed in vitro to be specific for cytomegalovirus antigens. Most TCR sequences were seen in very few donors, while some public TCRs were found in many individuals. In an earlier analysis of more than 500 of the donors, most TCR beta V segments appeared in productive rearrangements about 87% or about 30% of the time, broadly matching IMGT annotations. The study listed 150 to 200 TCR beta chains as associated with cytomegalovirus. In a later analysis, HLA-associated TCR beta chains showed more clonal expansion and lower generation probabilities than non-associated chains that were equally common. The authors suggested that the approach could potentially be extended to other disease states and immunological phenotypes. Because counts were too low, fewer than 20 rarely observed V segments, including chromosome 9 orphons, were excluded from the earlier analysis of 587 of the donors. According to a later analysis, TCR association rates differed among HLA loci, with DRB1 alleles showing the most associated TCRs and HLA-C alleles showing the fewest. The classifier was reported to diagnose cytomegalovirus status with high specificity and sensitivity in both the original cohort and the validation cohort. A later analysis found that most CMV-associated TCR beta chains appeared HLA-restricted, with HLA associations seemingly driven largely by CMV exposure. Several of the top co-occurrence clusters appeared to be linked to parvovirus B19, influenza, CMV and Epstein-Barr virus, according to a later analysis.

In total, approximately 700 healthy bone marrow donors made up the cohort. At the time of sampling, every cohort member was nominally healthy, though immune exposures that went unrecorded were likely present. The donor was CMV seropositive and was included in the group of 250 to 300 seropositive cohort members. A peripheral blood sample was collected from each donor, and TCR beta sequencing was performed on peripheral blood mononuclear cells. Genomic DNA was extracted from the blood cell samples with the Qiagen DNeasy Blood Extraction Kit. CDR1 is given as MGHDK and CDR2 as SYGVNS, both from the germline V gene. CDR3 length: 17 amino acids, cysteine to phenylalanine. Only CDR3 DNA is held: 51 bases, read in frame from base 1. V lost 3 bases and J lost 0 bases; the stretch between them is 18 bases long. The library was obtained by the immunoSEQ multiplex PCR assay. The multiplex PCR relied on a mix of 60 forward primers for TCR Vbeta segments and 13 reverse primers for TCR Jbeta segments. The CDR3 region of rearranged TCR beta genes was amplified from genomic DNA by a multiplex PCR assay. The Illumina HiSeq System was used to sequence the amplified TCR beta libraries as 87-base-pair reads. Per the authors' processing: A later analysis tallied 70 million to 100 million unique TCR beta chains across the 550 to 850 repertoires, and around 12 million of those chains were shared by two or more donors. A nearest-neighbor algorithm error-corrected the raw reads and collapsed the reads into unique sequences, merging closely related sequences to remove PCR and sequencing errors. CDR3 sequences were aligned to IMGT reference sequences to assign V, D and J gene segments. For a sequence to be retained, a match of at least six nucleotides to both a V gene segment and a J gene segment was required. Rearrangements were called productive when the CDR3 lacked stop codons and stayed in frame with V and J; all others were non-productive. Following IMGT convention, CDR3 was defined as the stretch from the second conserved V-encoded cysteine up to the conserved J-encoded phenylalanine. The earlier analysis of about 620 of the donors excluded sequences that lacked an unambiguous match to a single V gene segment. An earlier analysis of a few hundred of the donors called V segments functional above 56.7% productive rearrangements and segregating when the between-donor standard deviation exceeded 5%. A statistical classification framework was built for diagnosing cytomegalovirus status from the catalog of TCR beta chain sequences. In a later analysis, TCR nucleotide sequences were compared against IMGT/GENE-DB human TR gene sequences so that V and J genes could be assigned. The TCRdist pipeline was used in a later analysis to assign CDR3 sequences and most-parsimonious VDJ recombination scenarios. In a later analysis, every TCR beta chain was defined by the combination of its CDR3 amino acid sequence and its V-gene family, and reads without a unique V-gene family were dropped. To address suspected cross-contamination and a sequencing artifact, a later analysis removed 592 highly shared, low-generation-probability nucleotide sequences. For each public chain, a later analysis derived a clonal expansion index from normalized ranks of inferred template counts within each repertoire. In a later analysis, generation probabilities were computed using a VDJ recombination model fitted to out-of-frame rearrangements, and the results were checked against IGoR. Hypergeometric tests were used in a later analysis to score TCR-TCR, TCR-HLA and TCR-CMV co-occurrence, with a repertoire-size bias correction applied to the TCR pairs. In a later analysis, false discovery rates were estimated by permuting HLA or CMV assignments 20 times. In a later analysis, co-occurring TCRs were grouped with DBSCAN, and TCRdist sequence similarity was added when clustering was performed within HLA-allele-positive subsets. Co-occurrence clustering excluded repertoires with fewer than 30,000 or more than 120,000 public chains, plus five with anomalous nucleotide sharing. Drawn from immuneACCESS, this table holds only the in-frame rearrangements with V and J called that TCRdb kept. Clones are partly lost; checked studies trace under half to an unresolved V gene and leave the rest unexplained. Clone size and the V and J calls come from that table; the DNA yielded D and trimming. The sample table records tens of thousands of clones. The ten largest make up 9% to 15% of the sample.

The rearranged segments are TRBV25-1 and TRBJ2-7; perhaps TRBD2 is the D gene, with 7 bases matching. The source of this sequence is a woman aged 30 to 39 in good health and CMV-seropositive. Sequences were obtained from PBMCs. The CDR3 corresponds to CASSDPNRGGISYEQYF. The base sequence is TGTGCCAGCAGTGACCCAAATAGGGGGGGGATCTCCTACGAGCAGTACTTC.